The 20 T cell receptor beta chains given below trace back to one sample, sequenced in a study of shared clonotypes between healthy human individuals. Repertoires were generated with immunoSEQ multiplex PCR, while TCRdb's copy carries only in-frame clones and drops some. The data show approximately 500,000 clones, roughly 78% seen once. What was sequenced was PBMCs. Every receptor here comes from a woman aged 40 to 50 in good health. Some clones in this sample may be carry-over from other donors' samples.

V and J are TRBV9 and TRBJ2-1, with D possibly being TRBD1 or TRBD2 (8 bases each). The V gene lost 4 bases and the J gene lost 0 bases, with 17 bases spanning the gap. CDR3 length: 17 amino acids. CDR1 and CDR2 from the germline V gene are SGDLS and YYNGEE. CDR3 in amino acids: CASSTRQGTSSYNEQFF. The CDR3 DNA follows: TGTGCCAGCAGCACACGACAGGGGACTAGCTCCTACAATGAGCAGTTCTTC.

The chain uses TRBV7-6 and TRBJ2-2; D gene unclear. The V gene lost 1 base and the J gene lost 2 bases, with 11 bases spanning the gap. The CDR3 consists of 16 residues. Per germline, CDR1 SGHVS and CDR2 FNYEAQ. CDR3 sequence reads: CASSLVAAPNTGELFF. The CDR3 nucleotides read TGTGCCAGCAGCTTAGTTGCAGCCCCCAACACCGGGGAGCTGTTTTTT.

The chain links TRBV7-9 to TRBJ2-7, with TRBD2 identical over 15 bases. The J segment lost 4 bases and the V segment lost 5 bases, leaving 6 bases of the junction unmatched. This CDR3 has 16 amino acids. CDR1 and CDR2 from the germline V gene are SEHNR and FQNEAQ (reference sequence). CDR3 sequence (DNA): TGTGCCAGCAGCCCCCGGACTAGCGGGAGGGCTTACGAGCAGTACTTC. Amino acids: CASSPRTSGRAYEQYF.

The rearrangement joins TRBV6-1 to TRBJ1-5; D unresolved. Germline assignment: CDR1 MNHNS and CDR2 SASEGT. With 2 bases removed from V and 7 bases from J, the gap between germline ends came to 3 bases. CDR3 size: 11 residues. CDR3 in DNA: TGTGCCAGCAGTGAAATCCAGCCCCAGCATTTT. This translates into CASSEIQPQHF.

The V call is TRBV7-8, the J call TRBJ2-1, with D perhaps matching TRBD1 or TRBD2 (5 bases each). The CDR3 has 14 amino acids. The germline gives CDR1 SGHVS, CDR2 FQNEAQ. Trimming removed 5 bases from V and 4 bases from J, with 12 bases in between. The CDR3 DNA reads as TGTGCCAGCAGCCAGGGACCCGCATACAATGAGCAGTTCTTC. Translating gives CASSQGPAYNEQFF.

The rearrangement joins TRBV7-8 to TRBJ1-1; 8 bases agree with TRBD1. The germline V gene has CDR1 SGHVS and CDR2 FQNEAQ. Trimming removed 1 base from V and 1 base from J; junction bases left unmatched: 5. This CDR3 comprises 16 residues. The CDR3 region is CASSLDKDRANTEAFF. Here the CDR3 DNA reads TGTGCCAGCAGCTTAGACAAGGACAGGGCGAACACTGAAGCTTTCTTT. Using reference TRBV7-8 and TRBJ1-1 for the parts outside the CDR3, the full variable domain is GAGVSQSPRYKVAKRGQDVALRCDPISGHVSLFWYQQALGQGPEFLTYFQNEAQLDKSGLPSDRFFAERPEGSVSTLKIQRTQQEDSAVYLCASSLDKDRANTEAFFGQGTRLTVV.

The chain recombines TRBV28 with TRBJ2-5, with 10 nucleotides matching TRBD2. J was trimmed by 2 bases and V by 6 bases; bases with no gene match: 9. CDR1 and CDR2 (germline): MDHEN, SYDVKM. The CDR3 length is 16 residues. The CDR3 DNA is TGTGCCAGCAGCTCCCCCCTAGCGGGAGTACAAGAGACCCAGTACTTC. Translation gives CASSSPLAGVQETQYF.

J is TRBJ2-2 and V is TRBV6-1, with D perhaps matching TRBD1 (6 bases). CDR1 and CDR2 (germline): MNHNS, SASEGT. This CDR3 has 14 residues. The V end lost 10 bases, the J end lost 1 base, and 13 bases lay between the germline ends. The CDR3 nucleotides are TGTGCCATACAGGGACCTGTGAACACCGGGGAGCTGTTTTTT. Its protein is CAIQGPVNTGELFF.

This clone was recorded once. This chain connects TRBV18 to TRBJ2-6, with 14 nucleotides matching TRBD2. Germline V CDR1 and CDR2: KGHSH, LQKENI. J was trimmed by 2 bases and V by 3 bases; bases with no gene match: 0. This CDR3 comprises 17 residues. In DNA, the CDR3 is TGTGCCAGCTCACCGGGACTAGCGGGAGCTGGGGCCAACGTCCTGACTTTC. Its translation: CASSPGLAGAGANVLTF.

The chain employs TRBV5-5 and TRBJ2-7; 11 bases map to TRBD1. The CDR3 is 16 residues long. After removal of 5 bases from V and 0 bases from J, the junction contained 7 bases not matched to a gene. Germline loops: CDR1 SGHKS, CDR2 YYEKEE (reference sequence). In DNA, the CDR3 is TGTGCCAGCAGGCGACCGGGACAGGGGGACTCCTACGAGCAGTACTTC. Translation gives CASRRPGQGDSYEQYF.

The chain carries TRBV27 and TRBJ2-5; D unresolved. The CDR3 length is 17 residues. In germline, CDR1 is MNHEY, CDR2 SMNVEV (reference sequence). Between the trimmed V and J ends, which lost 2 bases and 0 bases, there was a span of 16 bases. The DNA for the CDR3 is TGTGCCAGCAGTTTACTTGGGTTCGGACGCAACCAAGAGACCCAGTACTTC. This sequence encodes CASSLLGFGRNQETQYF.

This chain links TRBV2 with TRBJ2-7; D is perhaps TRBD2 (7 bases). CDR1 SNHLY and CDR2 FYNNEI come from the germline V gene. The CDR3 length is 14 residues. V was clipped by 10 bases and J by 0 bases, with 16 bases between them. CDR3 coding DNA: TGTGCCACTACTATGGCGGGGGCCTCCTACGAGCAGTACTTC. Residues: CATTMAGASYEQYF.

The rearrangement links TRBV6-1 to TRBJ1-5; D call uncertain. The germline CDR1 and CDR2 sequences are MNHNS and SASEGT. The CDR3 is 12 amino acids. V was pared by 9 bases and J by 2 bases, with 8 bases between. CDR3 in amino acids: CASNDGNQPQHF. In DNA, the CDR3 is TGTGCCAGTAATGATGGCAATCAGCCCCAGCATTTT.

The CDR3 region is CASSARSGHYGYTF. The CDR3, as DNA: TGTGCCAGCAGCGCCCGATCGGGGCACTATGGCTACACCTTC. This chain links TRBV9 with TRBJ1-2; the D gene is possibly TRBD1 (5 bases). The CDR3 extends over 14 amino acids. Germline loops: CDR1 SGDLS, CDR2 YYNGEE. Trimming left V 3 bases short and J 3 bases short, with 12 bases between.

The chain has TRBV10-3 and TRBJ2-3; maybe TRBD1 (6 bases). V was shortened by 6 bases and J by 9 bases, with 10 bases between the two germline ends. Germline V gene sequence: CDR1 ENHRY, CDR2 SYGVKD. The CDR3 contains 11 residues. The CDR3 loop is CAISYRETQYF. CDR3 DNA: TGTGCCATCAGCTACAGGGAAACGCAGTATTTT.

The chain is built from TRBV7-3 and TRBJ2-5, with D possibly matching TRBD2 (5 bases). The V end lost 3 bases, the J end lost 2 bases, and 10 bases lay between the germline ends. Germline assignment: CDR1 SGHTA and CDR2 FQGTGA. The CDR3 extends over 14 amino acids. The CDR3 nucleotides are TGTGCCAGCAGCTTCGCGGGCGCGCAAGAGACCCAGTACTTC. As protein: CASSFAGAQETQYF. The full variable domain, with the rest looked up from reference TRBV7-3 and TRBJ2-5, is GAGVSQTPSNKVTEKGKYVELRCDPISGHTALYWYRQSLGQGPEFLIYFQGTGAADDSGLPNDRFFAVRPEGSVSTLKIQRTERGDSAVYLCASSFAGAQETQYFGPGTRLLVL.

CDR3 loop: CASSKAKQGRSEYF. The CDR3 nucleotides are TGTGCCAGCAGCAAAGCAAAACAGGGTAGGAGTGAGTATTTT. The V and J genes are TRBV21-1 and TRBJ2-3; the table's D gene call, TRBD1, was not cross checked with the DNA. TRBV21-1 corresponds to a pseudogene. CDR3 length: 14 residues.

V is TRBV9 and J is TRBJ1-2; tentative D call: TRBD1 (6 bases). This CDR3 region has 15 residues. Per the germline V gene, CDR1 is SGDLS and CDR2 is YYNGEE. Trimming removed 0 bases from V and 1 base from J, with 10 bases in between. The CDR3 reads CASSVGQARNYGYTF. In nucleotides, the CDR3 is TGTGCCAGCAGCGTAGGACAGGCCCGTAACTATGGCTACACCTTC. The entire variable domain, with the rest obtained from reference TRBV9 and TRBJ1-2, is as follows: DSGVTQTPKHLITATGQRVTLRCSPRSGDLSVYWYQQSLDQGLQFLIQYYNGEERAKGNILERFSAQQFPDLHSELNLSSLELGDSALYFCASSVGQARNYGYTFGSGTRLTVV.

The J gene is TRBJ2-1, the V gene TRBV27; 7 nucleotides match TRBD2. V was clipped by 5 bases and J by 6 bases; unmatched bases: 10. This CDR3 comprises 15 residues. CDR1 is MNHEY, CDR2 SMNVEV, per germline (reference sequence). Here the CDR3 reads CASSPREGPVNEQFF. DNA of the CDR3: TGTGCCAGCAGTCCGAGGGAGGGCCCTGTCAATGAGCAGTTCTTC.

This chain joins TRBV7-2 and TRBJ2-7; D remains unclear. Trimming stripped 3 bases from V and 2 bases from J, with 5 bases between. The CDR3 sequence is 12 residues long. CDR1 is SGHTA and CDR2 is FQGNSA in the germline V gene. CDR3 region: CASSFFTYEQYF. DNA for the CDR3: TGTGCCAGCAGCTTCTTCACCTACGAGCAGTACTTC.